By share, the clone carrying this T cell receptor beta chain counts as medium-sized. Its antigen remains unknown. Each TRB amplification used about 220-500 ng of genomic DNA from blood. Germline V lookup: CDR1 SQVTM, CDR2 ANQGSEA. CDR3 size: 15 residues. V trimming: 2 bases; J trimming: 4 bases; junction bases outside the gene matches: 5. The data stem from a study of T and B cells in COVID-19 patients. Study background: Active-infection patients were older, median roughly 62 years, than recovered patients, median approximately 35 years. Critical illness requiring mechanical ventilation or extracorporeal membrane oxygenation affected three fifths of the roughly 20 active-infection patients. The study, taken as a whole, reports: Sorted SARS-CoV-2-responsive or tetramer+ T cells and CD4+, regulatory and CD8+ subsets were not yet sequenced.

TRB rearrangements were amplified by multiplex PCR with BIOMED2 TRB-A/B primers. One entry per CDR3 protein results from TCRdb running MiXCR on the multiplex PCR reads. The sample has 4,500 to 5,000 distinct CDR3 sequences; about a third are singletons. The V gene is TRBV29-1, the J gene TRBJ2-3; 11 nucleotides agree with TRBD2. The clonotype comes from a human donor who had recovered from COVID-19. Sequencing was performed on blood. CDR3 nucleotide sequence: TGCAGCGTTGAACGACTAGCGGGATCTTCAGATACGCAGTATTTT. Protein product: CSVERLAGSSDTQYF.